This T cell receptor beta chain was recorded in a study of OX40 agonist ivuxolimab in advanced cancers. Looking at the study overall: Cohort: 75% to 90% men, mean age 60, aged about 20 to 80. Study-level findings and limits: Among the lowest levels of clonal expansion were found in partial responders at 0.1-3.0 mg/kg. Relative to CD4+, CD8+ T cells held more expanded clones on average.

The protocol was immunoSEQ multiplex PCR, while the TCRdb copy is restricted to in-frame clones and leaves out a portion. The sample records tens of thousands of clones, approximately 84% being singletons. On this clone: What it binds is unknown.

The germline V and J ends were trimmed by 4 bases and 3 bases, with 7 bases remaining between them. Germline V gene data show CDR1 as LGHNT and CDR2 as FRNRAP. This CDR3 contains 13 residues. The sample was CD4+ or CD8+ T cells sorted from blood, taken in a trial of the OX40 agonist ivuxolimab. The chain couples TRBV12-5 to TRBJ1-5; unclear D gene. This clonotype was sampled from an adult with an advanced solid tumor such as melanoma, head and neck, liver or kidney cancer. The CDR3 DNA reads as TGTGCTAGTGGTTCGGGCACCAATCAGCCCCAGCATTTT. It codes for CASGSGTNQPQHF.